This TCR beta chain comes out of a study of blood T cell repertoires in COVID-19. About the research overall: COVID-19 samples, acute and convalescent, were from the United States, Italy and Spain.

Under the authors' procedure: From reference gene primer amplification, estimates of nucleated cell counts were derived. Here immunoSEQ multiplex PCR was the method, and the copy in TCRdb shows in-frame clones only, minus some. Clone size and the V and J calls come from that table; the DNA yielded D and trimming. The table shows more than 45,000 clones, with approximately 90% occurring only once. Trimming left V 2 bases short and J 0 bases short, with 9 bases between. The CDR3 contains 14 residues. Germline assignment: CDR1 SGHTS and CDR2 YDEGEE. This chain links TRBV5-8 with TRBJ2-7; D is perhaps TRBD1 (5 bases). The origin of this receptor is a man in his 70s with acute or convalescent COVID-19. Source material: peripheral blood. The CDR3: CASSFSGISYEQYV. The DNA for the CDR3 is TGTGCCAGCAGCTTTTCAGGGATCTCCTACGAGCAGTACGTC.